These 20 T cell receptor beta chains share one sample of origin, sequenced in a study of breast tumors, draining lymph nodes, adjacent tissues. Breast cancer patients provided tissue from their axillary draining lymph nodes. Via MiXCR, TCRdb re-called the multiplex PCR reads, giving one row per CDR3 protein. Among fewer than 200,000 distinct CDR3 sequences listed, around 35% were seen once. Sequencing was done on a sample of axillary lymph node tissue. The receptors were gathered from a female donor with breast cancer. Some clones in this sample may be carry-over from other donors' samples.

The V gene is TRBV10-1, the J gene TRBJ2-7; D is possibly TRBD2 (6 bases). The germline gives CDR1 WNHNN, CDR2 SYGVQD (reference sequence). Trimming shortened V by 4 bases and J by 5 bases, and 12 bases separated the two germline ends. This CDR3 has 13 residues. CDR3 protein: CASSGPGGNEQYF. CDR3 bases: TGCGCCAGCAGTGGCCCCGGGGGAAACGAGCAGTACTTC.

This clonotype appeared once. This sequence joins TRBV10-1 and TRBJ2-7; 12 nucleotides agree with TRBD2. The trim removed 2 bases at V and 4 bases at J, leaving 6 bases unmatched. The CDR3 extends over 16 amino acids. From germline, CDR1 is WNHNN and CDR2 SYGVQD (reference sequence). CDR3 coding DNA: TGCGCCAGCAGTGAGGGAACTAGCGGGGGGAATTACGAGCAGTACTTC. It yields the protein CASSEGTSGGNYEQYF.

This clonotype was counted only a few times. Just one base apart from a much larger clone, this may be a read error. The chain combines TRBV19 with TRBJ1-5; no clear D. V was trimmed by 11 bases and J by 7 bases, leaving 24 bases between them. This CDR3 region has 15 residues. The germline V gene has CDR1 LNHDA and CDR2 SQIVND (reference sequence). CDR3 DNA sequence: TGTGCCGGTAAAGGCACTGGAGAGTATCAACAGCCCCAGCATTTT. Translation gives CAGKGTGEYQQPQHF.

This clonotype came up many times. The V gene is TRBV20-1, the J gene TRBJ2-5; 7 nucleotides agree with TRBD2. Germline loops: CDR1 DFQATT, CDR2 SNEGSKA (reference sequence). Losses at the gene ends were 1 base for V and 1 base for J; bases not matched to a gene: 3. The CDR3 is 14 residues long. The DNA for the CDR3 is TGCAGTGCTAGAGTGTCGGGAGGCCAAGAGACCCAGTACTTC. Its translation: CSARVSGGQETQYF.

This clonotype was counted ten times or more. This chain uses TRBV6-1 with TRBJ1-5, with D hard to call. The V gene lost 4 bases and the J gene lost 1 base, with 8 bases spanning the gap. This CDR3 comprises 14 residues. Germline V gene lookup returns CDR1 MNHNS and CDR2 SASEGT. CDR3 sequence: CASSATVSNQPQHF. In DNA, the CDR3 is TGTGCCAGCAGTGCCACAGTCAGCAATCAGCCCCAGCATTTT.

At least ten counts were recorded for this clonotype. The chain carries TRBV5-1 and TRBJ2-3; D might be TRBD2 (5 bases). The CDR3 contains 14 residues. The germline V and J ends were trimmed by 0 bases and 7 bases, with 12 bases remaining between them. Germline V lookup: CDR1 SGHRS, CDR2 YFSETQ. The CDR3 DNA reads as TGCGCCAGCAGCTTGGTTACTAGGGCGAATACGCAGTATTTT. It encodes CASSLVTRANTQYF. Together with reference TRBV5-1 and TRBJ2-3, the CDR3 gives the full variable domain: KAGVTQTPRYLIKTRGQQVTLSCSPISGHRSVSWYQQTPGQGLQFLFEYFSETQRNKGNFPGRFSGRQFSNSRSEMNVSTLELGDSALYLCASSLVTRANTQYFGPGTRLTVL.

This clonotype came up many times. At one boundary the junction diverges from the germline segment, which might be a read error. The chain uses TRBV20-1 and TRBJ2-5; tentative D call: TRBD1 (5 bases). CDR3 length equals 11 residues. In germline, CDR1 is DFQATT, CDR2 SNEGSKA (reference sequence). CDR3: CSAPKQETQSF. As DNA, the CDR3 is TGCAGTGCTCCAAAACAGGAGACCCAGTCCTTC.

This clonotype was picked up many times. V gene TRBV30 combines with J gene TRBJ2-7; D gene uncertain. Germline-derived CDR1 and CDR2 are GTSNPN and SVGIG (reference sequence). V lost 5 bases to trimming and J lost 2 bases, with 7 bases between them. The CDR3 loop spans 11 amino acids. In DNA, the CDR3 is TGTGCCTGGGGGCCTGCCTACGAGCAGTACTTC. This translates into CAWGPAYEQYF.

Details on this clonotype: Given the absence of the conserved phenylalanine or tryptophan at the CDR3 end, a read error is likely. It is unclear where the CDR3 begins or ends on the DNA, so no DNA is shown, and the CDR3 is as TCRdb lists it. V and J are TRBV25-1 and TRBJ1-3. The CDR3 contains 9 residues when both ends are counted. Germline V CDR1 and CDR2: MGHDK, SYGVNS. This CDR3 is CASTIEGRY.

About this clonotype itself: The germline gene is not matched at one end of the junction; a read error may be the cause. The J gene is TRBJ2-3, the V gene TRBV2, with D perhaps given as TRBD1 or TRBD2 (6 bases each). CDR1 and CDR2 (germline): SNHLY, FYNNEI. This CDR3 is 16 amino acids long. This CDR3 is CASTSAGTRFTGTQYF. CDR3 nucleotide sequence: TGTGCCAGCACCTCGGCGGGGACACGCTTCACAGGTACGCAGTATTTC.

The J gene is TRBJ1-2, the V gene TRBV7-2; D not resolved. CDR3 length equals 12 residues. Germline assignment: CDR1 SGHTA and CDR2 FQGNSA. Trimming took 6 bases from V and 8 from J, leaving 13 bases between them. DNA of the CDR3: TGTGCCAGCAGTAATACGGTGGGGGGCTACACCTTC. Translation gives CASSNTVGGYTF.

Only a few counts were recorded for this clonotype. The genes are TRBV6-5 and TRBJ1-2; tentative D call: TRBD1 (5 bases). Trimming left V 6 bases short and J 1 base short, with 12 bases between. Germline assignment: CDR1 MNHEY and CDR2 SVGAGI. This CDR3 contains 14 residues. CDR3 in amino acids: CASSSDRFNYGYTF. CDR3 DNA sequence: TGTGCCAGCAGCTCCGACAGATTTAACTATGGCTACACCTTC.

To note about this clonotype: Germline is not matched at one junction end, which may reflect a read error. The V call is TRBV2, the J call TRBJ2-3; 9 bases are shared with TRBD1. The CDR3 is made up of 16 amino acids. Per the germline V gene, CDR1 is SNHLY and CDR2 is FYNNEI. Here the CDR3 DNA reads TGTGCCAGCAGTGTAGGACGGGGACAGGGTCCCAATGAGCAGTATTTC. Translated: CASSVGRGQGPNEQYF. The complete variable domain, with remaining parts taken from reference TRBV2 and TRBJ2-3, reads EPEVTQTPSHQVTQMGQEVILRCVPISNHLYFYWYRQILGQKVEFLVSFYNNEISEKSEIFDDQFSVERPDGSNFTLKIRSTKLEDSAMYFCASSVGRGQGPNEQYFGPGTRLTVL.

This clonotype has ten or more counts. The chain carries TRBV3-1 and TRBJ1-5; D ambiguous. The length of the CDR3 is 15 residues. Germline CDR1 and CDR2: LGHDT and YNNKEL (reference sequence). V lost 4 bases to trimming and J lost 1 base, with 11 bases between them. The CDR3 nucleotides are TGTGCCAGCAGCCCAGGATATTCCAGCAATCAGCCCCAGCATTTT. Its translation: CASSPGYSSNQPQHF.

This clonotype was seen more than once but under ten times. A clone one base away is much larger, so this may be a read error. The CDR3: CASSSGQANYNEQFF. CDR3 nucleotides: TGTGCCAGCAGCTCGGGACAGGCAAATTACAATGAGCAGTTCTTC. The chain uses TRBV5-5 and TRBJ2-1; 8 nucleotides match TRBD1. CDR3 length: 15 residues. Losses at the gene ends were 3 bases for V and 4 bases for J; bases not matched to a gene: 6. In germline, CDR1 is SGHKS, CDR2 YYEKEE (reference sequence).

About this clonotype itself: This sequence may be a read error, since a much larger clone differs from it by one base. The rearrangement uses TRBV14 and TRBJ1-2; TRBD1 aligns across 7 bases. Germline values: CDR1 SGHDN, CDR2 FVKESK. This CDR3 has 15 residues. The CDR3 bases are TGTGCCAGCAGCCGACTACAGGGGTATTCGAATGGCTCCACCTTC. Protein product: CASSRLQGYSNGSTF.

In its sample, this clonotype was seen many times. This sequence joins TRBV20-1 and TRBJ2-1, with D perhaps TRBD1 or TRBD2 (5 bases each). V was cut by 0 bases and J by 8 bases, with 11 bases left in between. CDR3 length: 13 amino acids. Germline V gives CDR1 DFQATT, CDR2 SNEGSKA (reference sequence). The CDR3 region is CSAREGTLDEQFF. CDR3 bases: TGCAGTGCTAGAGAGGGGACCCTCGATGAGCAGTTCTTC.

The V and J genes are TRBV6-5 and TRBJ2-7; 12 bases match TRBD1. The CDR3 sequence is 15 residues long. V lost 4 bases, J lost 9 bases, and 10 bases stayed unmatched. Germline CDR1 is MNHEY and CDR2 is SVGAGI. This CDR3 reads CASSCPGTGGSGQYF. For the CDR3, the DNA is TGTGCCAGCAGTTGCCCCGGGACAGGGGGCAGCGGGCAGTACTTC.

The chain is built from TRBV7-2 and TRBJ2-5; 8 bases map to TRBD1. Germline V gene data show CDR1 as SGHTA and CDR2 as FQGNSA. Trimming at V came to 5 bases and at J to 4 bases, leaving 6 bases not matched to a gene. This CDR3 is 14 amino acids long. The DNA of the CDR3 is TGTGCCAGCAGCCCGCCAGGGGGCCGAGAGACCCAGTACTTC. Its translation: CASSPPGGRETQYF. The entire variable domain, with the rest obtained from reference TRBV7-2 and TRBJ2-5, is as follows: GAGVSQSPSNKVTEKGKDVELRCDPISGHTALYWYRQSLGQGLEFLIYFQGNSAPDKSGLPSDRFSAERTGGSVSTLTIQRTQQEDSAVYLCASSPPGGRETQYFGPGTRLLVL.

This clonotype was observed at least ten times. This chain joins TRBV7-2 and TRBJ1-6; no firm D call. The V end lost 5 bases, the J end lost 4 bases, and 12 bases lay between the germline ends. The CDR3 extends over 15 amino acids. Germline V gene lookup returns CDR1 SGHTA and CDR2 FQGNSA. The CDR3 sequence is CASSPRSGYNSPLHF. The DNA of the CDR3 is TGTGCCAGCAGCCCCCGGTCCGGGTATAATTCACCCCTCCACTTT.